The entry below describes one TCR beta chain. This entry comes from a study of patients and donors after allogeneic stem cell transplantation. TCRdb used MiXCR to reprocess the RT-PCR reads, holding one entry per CDR3 protein. This table holds some 200,000 distinct CDR3 sequences, 41% found once. Trimming cost V 4 bases and J 0 bases, with 7 bases left between them. Germline lookup yields CDR1 SGHDN and CDR2 FVKESK. The CDR3 contains 13 residues. The sample consisted of blood, either unsorted or a sorted T cell fraction (not recorded which). V gene TRBV14 combines with J gene TRBJ2-7; D not resolved. This TCR derives from a human donor who was either an allogeneic HSCT recipient or a stem cell or donor lymphocyte infusion donor (not recorded which). It is not recorded whose cells these are; they may come from a transplant donor. In nucleotides, the CDR3 is TGTGCCAGCAGCCCCCTTGGCTCCTACGAGCAGTACTTC. Protein sequence: CASSPLGSYEQYF. Variable domain in full (rest from reference TRBV14 and TRBJ2-7): EAGVTQFPSHSVIEKGQTVTLRCDPISGHDNLYWYRRVMGKEIKFLLHFVKESKQDESGMPNNRFLAERTGGTYSTLKVQPAELEDSGVYFCASSPLGSYEQYFGPGTRLTVT.